The 28 T cell receptor beta chains below were found in one sample sequenced in a study of T cells in Graves' hyperthyroidism and ophthalmopathy. TCR beta CDR3 region amplification was performed from RNA transcripts. HTBI primers were employed in a first-round RT-PCR of the TCR CDR3. TCRdb re-called the multiplex PCR reads through MiXCR, storing one row per CDR3 protein. The table includes approximately 370,000 distinct CDR3 sequences, 17% detected once. Input material: blood. The receptors derive from a woman under 40 with Graves' hyperthyroidism that later progressed to Graves' ophthalmopathy.

This clonotype was detected many times. V gene TRBV24-1 combines with J gene TRBJ2-3; 14 bases are a match to TRBD2. The germline CDR1 and CDR2 sequences are KGHDR and SFDVKD. With 9 bases clipped from V and 6 bases from J, the junction kept 7 bases outside the gene matches. CDR3 length: 15 residues. CDR3 nucleotides: TGTGCCACCGCCGGGACTAGCGGGAGTCGGGATACGCAGTATTTT. It yields the protein CATAGTSGSRDTQYF.

This clonotype was counted ten times or more. The chain is built from TRBV28 and TRBJ1-1, with 7 bases fitting TRBD1. V shed 1 base, J shed 10 bases, and the junction held 6 bases outside the gene matches. The germline CDR1 and CDR2 sequences are MDHEN and SYDVKM. The CDR3 runs 13 residues. DNA of the CDR3: TGTGCCAGCAGTTTATCAAGGGGGCGCGTAGCTTTCTTT. Its protein is CASSLSRGRVAFF.

In this sample, this clonotype turned up many times. V gene TRBV7-9 combines with J gene TRBJ2-2; the D gene is possibly TRBD1 (5 bases). Germline lookup yields CDR1 SEHNR and CDR2 FQNEAQ (reference sequence). V gave up 5 bases and J gave up 7 bases, with 14 bases separating them. The CDR3 consists of 14 residues. The CDR3 DNA follows: TGTGCCAGCAGCCATCAGGGTTATGGCGGGGAGCTGTTTTTT. Translated: CASSHQGYGGELFF.

This clonotype was counted at least ten times. V is TRBV27 and J is TRBJ2-6; unclear D gene. Trimming left V 2 bases short and J 0 bases short, with 11 bases between. The germline V gene has CDR1 MNHEY and CDR2 SMNVEV (reference sequence). The CDR3 is 17 residues long. The CDR3 loop reads CASSLEARSSGANVLTF. The CDR3 DNA sequence: TGTGCCAGCAGTTTAGAGGCCCGCTCCTCTGGGGCCAACGTCCTGACTTTC. The entire variable domain, with the rest obtained from reference TRBV27 and TRBJ2-6, is as follows: EAQVTQNPRYLITVTGKKLTVTCSQNMNHEYMSWYRQDPGLGLRQIYYSMNVEVTDKGDVPEGYKVSRKEKRNFPLILESPSPNQTSLYFCASSLEARSSGANVLTFGAGSRLTVL.

This clonotype was seen repeatedly, ten times or more. This chain uses TRBV2 with TRBJ2-1, with a possible D match to TRBD1 (6 bases). Trimming shortened V by 3 bases and J by 3 bases, and 15 bases separated the two germline ends. The CDR3 has 16 amino acids. CDR1 and CDR2 (germline): SNHLY, FYNNEI. CDR3 residues: CASSDAQGVFYNEQFF. In DNA form, the CDR3 reads TGTGCCAGCAGTGACGCACAGGGTGTTTTCTACAATGAGCAGTTCTTC.

This clonotype was observed many times. The V and J genes are TRBV28 and TRBJ1-3; no firm D call. Germline V CDR1 and CDR2: MDHEN, SYDVKM. Trimming left V 6 bases short and J 4 bases short, with 10 bases between. The CDR3 runs 13 residues. DNA for the CDR3: TGTGCCAGCAGCCTGTACTCAGGAAACACCATATATTTT. Amino acids: CASSLYSGNTIYF. The variable domain in full, completed from reference TRBV28 and TRBJ1-3, reads DVKVTQSSRYLVKRTGEKVFLECVQDMDHENMFWYRQDPGLGLRLIYFSYDVKMKEKGDIPEGYSVSREKKERFSLILESASTNQTSMYLCASSLYSGNTIYFGEGSWLTVV.

This clonotype showed up many times. The rearrangement uses TRBV12-3 or TRBV12-4 and TRBJ1-1, with D uncertain. V lost 5 bases and J 1 base, leaving 8 bases between the germline ends. The CDR3 is 13 amino acids. The chain's CDR3 is CASSLVPNTEAFF. CDR3 DNA sequence: TGTGCCAGCAGTCTGGTCCCGAACACTGAAGCTTTCTTT.

This clonotype was observed many times. Without the conserved terminal phenylalanine or tryptophan, this CDR3 likely stems from a read error. The chain uses TRBV7-2 and TRBJ1-2; 7 positions agree with TRBD1. Germline V gene data show CDR1 as SGHTA and CDR2 as FQGNSA. Trimming took 5 bases from V and 8 from J; bases not matched to a gene: 8. The CDR3 runs 13 residues. CDR3 sequence: CASSTSTGEGYTL. For the CDR3, the DNA is TGTGCCAGCAGCACCTCTACAGGGGAAGGCTACACCCTC.

This chain uses TRBV27 with TRBJ1-2; 9 bases match TRBD1. The germline V gene encodes CDR1 MNHEY and CDR2 SMNVEV (reference sequence). Trimming took 6 bases from V and 5 from J; bases not matched to a gene: 10. The CDR3 consists of 15 residues. CDR3 sequence: CASSHSRDRDYGYTF. CDR3 nucleotides: TGTGCCAGCAGCCACAGCCGGGACAGGGATTATGGCTACACCTTC.

This clonotype was detected many times. V gene TRBV6-5 combines with J gene TRBJ2-3; 7 positions agree with TRBD2. V shed 2 bases, J shed 0 bases, and the junction held 8 bases outside the gene matches. This CDR3 region has 17 residues. Germline CDR1 reads MNHEY; CDR2 reads SVGAGI. The CDR3: CASSYGHDSGSTDTQYF. CDR3 DNA sequence: TGTGCCAGCAGTTACGGCCATGATAGCGGGAGCACAGATACGCAGTATTTT.

This clonotype was detected ten times or more. This sequence joins TRBV2 and TRBJ2-1; possible D gene TRBD2, 6 bases. Germline V gene data show CDR1 as SNHLY and CDR2 as FYNNEI. The CDR3 has 15 residues. V shed 3 bases and J shed 1 base, with 10 bases lying between them. The DNA of the CDR3 is TGTGCCAGCAGTGATAGGGGAGGATCCTACAATGAGCAGTTCTTC. It is translated as CASSDRGGSYNEQFF.

This clonotype was detected ten times or more. The rearrangement links TRBV11-2 to TRBJ1-3, with D perhaps TRBD1 (6 bases). Between the trimmed V and J ends, which lost 5 bases and 4 bases, there was a span of 15 bases. The CDR3 has 15 residues. The germline V gene has CDR1 SGHAT and CDR2 FQNNGV. The CDR3 loop reads CASSPRGGRGNTIYF. The CDR3 DNA is TGTGCCAGCAGCCCAAGAGGGGGAAGGGGAAACACCATATATTTT.

This clonotype was recorded at least ten times. The chain is built from TRBV5-1 and TRBJ2-7; 10 bases line up with TRBD1. Germline CDR1 is SGHRS and CDR2 is YFSETQ. CDR3 size: 16 residues. J gave up 5 bases and V 2 bases, and 10 bases lay outside the gene matches. The CDR3 nucleotides are TGCGCCAGCAGCTTAGACGGGACAGGGGCGAGGAACGAGCAGTACTTC. Translating gives CASSLDGTGARNEQYF. The full variable domain, its missing parts supplied by reference TRBV5-1 and TRBJ2-7, is KAGVTQTPRYLIKTRGQQVTLSCSPISGHRSVSWYQQTPGQGLQFLFEYFSETQRNKGNFPGRFSGRQFSNSRSEMNVSTLELGDSALYLCASSLDGTGARNEQYFGPGTRLTVT.

The sample holds many counts of this clonotype. The rearrangement joins TRBV28 to TRBJ2-7, with D uncertain. Germline assignment: CDR1 MDHEN and CDR2 SYDVKM. The CDR3 contains 11 residues. V dropped 6 bases and J dropped 6 bases, with 9 bases sitting between them. The CDR3 sequence is CASRRWGEQYF. The CDR3, as DNA: TGTGCCAGCAGACGGTGGGGCGAGCAGTACTTC.

This clonotype showed up many times. A read error may account for a junction end that differs from germline. The chain recombines TRBV28 with TRBJ2-3; TRBD1 matches at 10 bases. The CDR3 has 19 amino acids. From germline, CDR1 is MDHEN and CDR2 SYDVKM. As DNA, the CDR3 is TGTGCCAGCAGTCTATGGACAGGGGGAGGGGAGGATAGCACAGATACGCAGTATTTT. Its protein is CASSLWTGGGEDSTDTQYF.

This clonotype was recorded at least ten times. The CDR3 loop reads CAISEGGTGASPLHF. The CDR3 DNA reads as TGTGCCATCAGTGAGGGTGGGACAGGGGCCTCACCCCTCCACTTT. This sequence joins TRBV10-3 and TRBJ1-6, with TRBD1 matching 10 bases. The CDR3 consists of 15 residues. The junction had 5 bases not matched to a gene; V was cut back by 2 bases and J by 10 bases. CDR1 and CDR2 (germline): ENHRY, SYGVKD.

The sample holds many counts of this clonotype. The chain combines TRBV6-1 with TRBJ2-2; unclear D gene. Germline CDR1 and CDR2: MNHNS and SASEGT. The CDR3 is 21 amino acids. Trimming pared 5 bases from V and 2 bases from J, leaving 30 bases between. The chain's CDR3 is CASSTYINYGRTPINTGELFF. In DNA form, the CDR3 reads TGTGCCAGCAGTACATACATAAATTACGGACGGACCCCAATAAACACCGGGGAGCTGTTTTTT.

This clonotype was seen at least ten times. The V gene is TRBV2, the J gene TRBJ2-5, with D possibly being TRBD2 (7 bases). Trimming pared 10 bases from V and 4 bases from J, leaving 13 bases between. Germline loops: CDR1 SNHLY, CDR2 FYNNEI. The CDR3 spans 12 residues. In DNA, the CDR3 is TGTGCCACTAAGGGGGGGGGAGAGACCCAGTACTTC. As protein: CATKGGGETQYF.

J is TRBJ2-2 and V is TRBV3-1; 13 bases are a match to TRBD2. The V segment lost 0 bases and the J segment 5 bases; nucleotides outside the gene matches: 9. The V gene's germline CDR1 is LGHDT and CDR2 YNNKEL (reference sequence). This CDR3 is 19 amino acids long. CDR3 coding DNA: TGTGCCAGCAGCCAAGATTCCCTCGGACTAGCGGGGGTAACCGGGGAGCTGTTTTTT. Translating it yields CASSQDSLGLAGVTGELFF. The full variable domain, with the rest looked up from reference TRBV3-1 and TRBJ2-2, is DTAVSQTPKYLVTQMGNDKSIKCEQNLGHDTMYWYKQDSKKFLKIMFSYNNKELIINETVPNRFSPKSPDKAHLNLHINSLELGDSAVYFCASSQDSLGLAGVTGELFFGEGSRLTVL.

The chain couples TRBV6-1 to TRBJ2-5; D gene unclear. Between the trimmed V and J ends, which lost 1 base and 2 bases, there was a span of 11 bases. Germline CDR1 is MNHNS and CDR2 is SASEGT. This CDR3 spans 15 amino acids. CDR3 nucleotides: TGTGCCAGCAGTGAAGGTTCGGGCCGACAAGAGACCCAGTACTTC. The encoded protein is CASSEGSGRQETQYF.

This chain joins TRBV15 and TRBJ1-5; D remains ambiguous. CDR1 is LNHNV and CDR2 is YYDKDF in the germline V gene (reference sequence). The CDR3 has 19 amino acids. Trimming left V 1 base short and J 2 bases short, with 21 bases between. This CDR3 is CATSRVLSGSEHRNQPQHF. In DNA, the CDR3 is TGTGCCACCAGCAGAGTTTTAAGTGGTTCAGAACACCGCAATCAGCCCCAGCATTTT.

Comments on this clonotype: This may stem from a read error, because a much larger clone lies one nucleotide away. V is TRBV29-1 and J is TRBJ2-1, with 7 bases identical to TRBD1. The CDR3 totals 16 residues. Germline CDR1 is SQVTM and CDR2 is ANQGSEA. The CDR3 DNA is TGCAGCATTGAAGATCAGCGAACAGGGGTCTACAATGAGCAGTTCTTC. This encodes CSIEDQRTGVYNEQFF.

This clonotype was counted ten times or more. The J gene is TRBJ2-1, the V gene TRBV7-7; 10 bases agree with TRBD1. Germline V gene sequence: CDR1 SSHAT, CDR2 FNYEAQ (reference sequence). The CDR3 runs to 15 residues. V dropped 8 bases and J dropped 2; count of bases not matched to a gene: 6. This chain's CDR3 is CASSRTGGTYNEQFF. The CDR3 DNA sequence: TGTGCCAGCTCAAGGACAGGGGGAACCTACAATGAGCAGTTCTTC.

The rearrangement uses TRBV27 and TRBJ2-5, with D perhaps matching TRBD1 (6 bases). Germline CDR1 and CDR2: MNHEY and SMNVEV (reference sequence). The CDR3 contains 15 residues. Trimming took off 6 bases at V and 5 bases at J, with 19 bases between the two ends. The CDR3 sequence: CASRGAGINVETQYF. The CDR3 DNA is TGTGCCAGCAGGGGGGCCGGGATTAACGTGGAGACCCAGTACTTC.

This clonotype came up many times. V and J are TRBV19 and TRBJ1-1, with TRBD1 as a possible D gene (6 bases). The CDR3 runs 15 residues. V dropped 5 bases and J dropped 3 bases, with 16 bases sitting between them. The V gene's germline CDR1 is LNHDA and CDR2 SQIVND (reference sequence). The CDR3 region is CASSPLMDRYTEAFF. CDR3 in DNA: TGTGCCAGTAGTCCCCTAATGGACAGATACACTGAAGCTTTCTTT.

This clonotype was counted many times. The chain uses TRBV12-3 or TRBV12-4 and TRBJ2-2; no reliable D call. V was cut by 2 bases and J by 5 bases, with 12 bases left in between. The CDR3 runs 15 residues. This chain's CDR3 is CASSLLLPGTGELFF. The DNA for the CDR3 is TGTGCCAGCAGTTTATTACTCCCGGGTACCGGGGAGCTGTTTTTT.

This clonotype was seen many times. In nucleotides, the CDR3 is TGCAGCGTTGTTCTGCAGGGGACTAGCGGGTACAATGAGCAGTTCTTC. It is translated as CSVVLQGTSGYNEQFF. The chain couples TRBV29-1 to TRBJ2-1; 12 positions agree with TRBD2. Unmatched junction bases numbered 8, after V lost 4 bases and J lost 4 bases. Germline lookup yields CDR1 SQVTM and CDR2 ANQGSEA. CDR3 size: 16 residues.

Ten or more counts support this clonotype. The rearrangement links TRBV7-9 to TRBJ2-3, with TRBD2 matching 8 bases. The germline CDR1 and CDR2 sequences are SEHNR and FQNEAQ (reference sequence). CDR3 length equals 15 residues. V lost 5 bases, J lost 6 bases, and 10 bases stayed unmatched. CDR3 region: CASSPTTGTRDTQYF. For the CDR3, the DNA is TGTGCCAGCAGCCCCACAACCGGGACTAGGGATACGCAGTATTTT.